This T cell receptor (beta chain) emerged from a study of CD4 and CD8 cells across lung adenocarcinoma regions. The patients had localized lung adenocarcinoma, a non-small cell subtype. Germline CDR1 MNHEY, CDR2 SMNVEV (reference sequence). V gave up 7 bases and J gave up 4 bases, with 15 bases separating them. The CDR3 runs to 14 residues. TCRdb redid the calling of the PCR reads with MiXCR, one entry per CDR3 protein. The table lists about 4,100 distinct CDR3 sequences, 40% to 60% of them singletons. Sample: CD4+ T cells from the center of a lung tumor. The chain couples TRBV27 to TRBJ2-3, with D tentatively TRBD1 (6 bases). The TCR originated in a female donor with lung adenocarcinoma. The CD4 and CD8 labels of this study may be unreliable. CDR3 loop: CASTPGVDADTQYF. The CDR3 coding sequence is TGTGCCAGCACCCCAGGGGTGGACGCAGATACGCAGTATTTT.